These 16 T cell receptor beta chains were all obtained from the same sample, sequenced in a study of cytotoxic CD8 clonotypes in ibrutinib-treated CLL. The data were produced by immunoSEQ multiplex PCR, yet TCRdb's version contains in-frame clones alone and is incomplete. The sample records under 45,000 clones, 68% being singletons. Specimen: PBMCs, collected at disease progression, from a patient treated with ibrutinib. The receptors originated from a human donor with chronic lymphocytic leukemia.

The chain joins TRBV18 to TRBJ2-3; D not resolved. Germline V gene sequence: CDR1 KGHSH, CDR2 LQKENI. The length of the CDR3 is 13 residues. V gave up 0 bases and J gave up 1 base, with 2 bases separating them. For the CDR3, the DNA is TGTGCCAGCTCACCACCAGGCACAGATACGCAGTATTTT. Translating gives CASSPPGTDTQYF.

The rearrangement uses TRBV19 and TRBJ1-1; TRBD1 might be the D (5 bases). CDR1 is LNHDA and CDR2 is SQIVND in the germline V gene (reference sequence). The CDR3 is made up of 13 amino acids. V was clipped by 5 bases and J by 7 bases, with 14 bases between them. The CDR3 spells CASSDRGVHEAFF. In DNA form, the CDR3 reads TGTGCCAGTAGTGACCGGGGGGTCCATGAAGCTTTCTTT.

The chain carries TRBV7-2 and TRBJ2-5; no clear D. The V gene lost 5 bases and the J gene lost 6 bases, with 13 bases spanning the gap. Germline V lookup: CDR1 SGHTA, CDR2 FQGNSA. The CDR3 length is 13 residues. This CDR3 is CASSNPGRQTQYF. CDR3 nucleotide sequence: TGTGCCAGCAGCAACCCAGGAAGACAGACCCAGTACTTC. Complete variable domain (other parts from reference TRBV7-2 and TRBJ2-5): GAGVSQSPSNKVTEKGKDVELRCDPISGHTALYWYRQSLGQGLEFLIYFQGNSAPDKSGLPSDRFSAERTGGSVSTLTIQRTQQEDSAVYLCASSNPGRQTQYFGPGTRLLVL.

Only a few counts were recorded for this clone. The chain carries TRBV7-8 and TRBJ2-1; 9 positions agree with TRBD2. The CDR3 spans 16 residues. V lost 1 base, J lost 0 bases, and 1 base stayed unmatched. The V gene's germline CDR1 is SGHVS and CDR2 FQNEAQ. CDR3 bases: TGTGCCAGCAGCTTAGGACTAGCGGACTCCTACAATGAGCAGTTCTTC. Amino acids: CASSLGLADSYNEQFF.

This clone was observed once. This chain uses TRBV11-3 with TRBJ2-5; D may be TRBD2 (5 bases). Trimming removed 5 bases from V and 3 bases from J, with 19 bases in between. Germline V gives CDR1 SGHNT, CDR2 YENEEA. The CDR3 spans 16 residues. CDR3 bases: TGTGCCAGCAGCATTCGGGAATGGTGGCCAAAAGAGACCCAGTACTTC. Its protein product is CASSIREWWPKETQYF.

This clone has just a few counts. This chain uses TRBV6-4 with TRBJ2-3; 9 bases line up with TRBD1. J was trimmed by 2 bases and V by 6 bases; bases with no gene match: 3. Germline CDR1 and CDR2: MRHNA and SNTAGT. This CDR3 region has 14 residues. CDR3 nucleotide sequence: TGTGCCAGCAGCCGGGACAGGGCCACAGATACGCAGTATTTT. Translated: CASSRDRATDTQYF.

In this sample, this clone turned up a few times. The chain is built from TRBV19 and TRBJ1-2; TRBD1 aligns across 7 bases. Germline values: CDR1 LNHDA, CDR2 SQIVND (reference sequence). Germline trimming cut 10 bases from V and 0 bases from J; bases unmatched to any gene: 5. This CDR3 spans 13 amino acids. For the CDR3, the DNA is TGTGCCACCCAAGACAGGGCTAACTATGGCTACACCTTC. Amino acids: CATQDRANYGYTF.

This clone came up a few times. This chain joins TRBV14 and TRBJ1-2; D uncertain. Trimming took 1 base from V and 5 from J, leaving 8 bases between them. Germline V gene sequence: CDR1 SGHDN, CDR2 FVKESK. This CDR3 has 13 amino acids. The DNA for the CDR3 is TGTGCCAGCAGCCAAGGCTCCCCATATGGCTACACCTTC. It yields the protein CASSQGSPYGYTF.

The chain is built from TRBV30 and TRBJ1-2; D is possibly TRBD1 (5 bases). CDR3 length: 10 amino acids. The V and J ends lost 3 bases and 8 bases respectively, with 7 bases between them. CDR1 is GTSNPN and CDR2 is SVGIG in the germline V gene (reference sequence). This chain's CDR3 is CAWSRAGYTF. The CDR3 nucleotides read TGTGCCTGGAGCAGGGCCGGCTACACCTTC. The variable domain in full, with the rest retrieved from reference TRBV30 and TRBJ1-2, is SQTIHQWPATLVQPVGSPLSLECTVEGTSNPNLYWYRQAAGRGLQLLFYSVGIGQISSEVPQNLSASRPQDRQFILSSKKLLLSDSGFYLCAWSRAGYTFGSGTRLTVV.

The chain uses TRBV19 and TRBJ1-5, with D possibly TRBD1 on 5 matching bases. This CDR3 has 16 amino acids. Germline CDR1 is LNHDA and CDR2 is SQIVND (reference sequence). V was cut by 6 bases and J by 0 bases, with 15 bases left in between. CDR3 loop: CASSPIQEYSNQPQHF. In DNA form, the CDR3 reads TGTGCCAGTAGCCCAATACAGGAGTATAGCAATCAGCCCCAGCATTTT.

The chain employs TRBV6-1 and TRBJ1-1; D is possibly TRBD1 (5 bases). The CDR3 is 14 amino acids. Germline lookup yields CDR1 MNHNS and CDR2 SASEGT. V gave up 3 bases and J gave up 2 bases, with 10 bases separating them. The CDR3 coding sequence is TGTGCCAGCAGTGACAGGGCTTATAACACTGAAGCTTTCTTT. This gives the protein CASSDRAYNTEAFF.

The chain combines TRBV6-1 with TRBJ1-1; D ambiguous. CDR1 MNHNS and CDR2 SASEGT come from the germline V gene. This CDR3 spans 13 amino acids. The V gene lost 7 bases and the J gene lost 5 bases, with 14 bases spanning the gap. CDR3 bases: TGTGCCAGCATGGTGTGGGCGAGAACTGAAGCTTTCTTT. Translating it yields CASMVWARTEAFF.

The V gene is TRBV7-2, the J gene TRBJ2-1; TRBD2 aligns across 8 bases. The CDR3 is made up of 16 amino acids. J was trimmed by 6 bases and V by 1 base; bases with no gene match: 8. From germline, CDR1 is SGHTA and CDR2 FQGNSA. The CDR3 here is CASSLEIGRARNEQFF. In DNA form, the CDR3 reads TGTGCCAGCAGCTTAGAGATCGGGAGGGCCCGCAATGAGCAGTTCTTC.

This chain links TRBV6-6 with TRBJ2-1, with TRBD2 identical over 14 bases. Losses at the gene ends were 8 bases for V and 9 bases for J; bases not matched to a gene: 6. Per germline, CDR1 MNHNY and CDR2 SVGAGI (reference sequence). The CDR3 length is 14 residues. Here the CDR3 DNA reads TGTGCCAGCTGGGGACTAGCGGGAGATGGTGAGCAGTTCTTC. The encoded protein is CASWGLAGDGEQFF.

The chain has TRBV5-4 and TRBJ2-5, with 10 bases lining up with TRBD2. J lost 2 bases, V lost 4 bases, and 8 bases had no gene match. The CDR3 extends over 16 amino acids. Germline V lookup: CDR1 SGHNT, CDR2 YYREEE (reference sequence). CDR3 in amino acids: CASSPLVAGGQETQYF. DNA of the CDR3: TGTGCCAGCAGCCCCTTAGTAGCGGGAGGTCAAGAGACCCAGTACTTC.

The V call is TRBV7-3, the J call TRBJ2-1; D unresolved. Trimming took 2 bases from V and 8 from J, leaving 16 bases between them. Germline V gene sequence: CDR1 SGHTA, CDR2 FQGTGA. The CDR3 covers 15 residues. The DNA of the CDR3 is TGTGCCAGCAGCTTACCCAGCCTCCGGTCGGATGAGCAGTTCTTC. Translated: CASSLPSLRSDEQFF.